This T cell receptor (beta chain) was found in a study of OX40 agonist ivuxolimab in advanced cancers. Study-level background: Cohort: 82.7% men, mean age approximately 60, aged roughly 20 to 79.

Profiled with immunoSEQ multiplex PCR; TCRdb holds only in-frame clones, not every one. The table lists around 70,000 clones, about 93% of them singletons, with 5.9% in the top ten. The CDR3 spans 12 residues. The germline V and J ends were trimmed by 4 bases and 6 bases, with 10 bases remaining between them. CDR1 is SEHNR, CDR2 FQNEAQ, per germline (reference sequence). Sequenced here: CD4+ or CD8+ T cells sorted from blood, sampled in a trial of the OX40 agonist ivuxolimab. This rearrangement joins TRBV7-9 to TRBJ2-7; possibly TRBD2 for D (6 bases). The sequence was obtained from an adult with an advanced solid tumor such as melanoma, head and neck, liver or kidney cancer. As DNA, the CDR3 is TGTGCCAGCAGCTCTATCGGGGGCGAGCAGTACTTC. Translating it yields CASSSIGGEQYF.